Listed below are T cell receptor beta chains from one sample, sequenced in a study of shared clonotypes between healthy human individuals. Assay: immunoSEQ multiplex PCR; the TCRdb copy retains only in-frame clones and omits some. The sample includes 2,100,000 or so clones, nearly 97% of them seen just once. The sequencing input was naive CD4+ T cells sorted from blood. The receptors shown here come from a man younger than 35 in good health. The CDR3 runs from the conserved cysteine through the conserved F or W. D genes are given only for firm matches. Not every row has a clone size; where given, it reads once, few, many or a size class.

TRBD1 | TRBJ2-7 | TRBV5-1 | - | CASSFGTGLPYEQYF | TGCGCCAGCAGCTTTGGGACAGGGCTTCCCTACGAGCAGTACTTC
- | TRBJ2-3 | TRBV18 | - | CASGTNAFTDTQYF | TGTGCCAGCGGGACCAATGCTTTCACAGATACGCAGTATTTT
- | TRBJ1-2 | TRBV4-1 | - | CASSQDNRIYGYTF | TGCGCCAGCAGCCAAGATAACAGGATCTATGGCTACACCTTC
TRBD2 | TRBJ2-1 | TRBV5-4 | - | CASSLRTGGAYNEQFF | TGTGCCAGCAGCTTGAGGACGGGAGGAGCCTACAATGAGCAGTTCTTC
TRBD2 | TRBJ2-4 | TRBV7-2 | - | CASSRTSGGDIQYF | TGTGCCAGCAGCCGGACTAGCGGGGGGGACATTCAGTACTTC
TRBD2 | TRBJ2-6 | TRBV6-1 | - | CAAHGGSSGANVLTF | TGTGCCGCCCACGGGGGGAGCTCTGGGGCCAACGTCCTGACTTTC
TRBD1 | TRBJ2-4 | TRBV4-1 | - | CASSHVGQGAAKNIQYF | TGCGCCAGCAGCCACGTCGGACAGGGGGCTGCCAAAAACATTCAGTACTTC
TRBD1 | TRBJ1-1 | TRBV7-8 | once | CASQDRGLSNTEAFF | TGTGCCAGCCAAGACAGGGGGCTATCGAACACTGAAGCTTTCTTT
- | TRBJ2-7 | TRBV7-8 | - | CASSPTGWYEQYF | TGTGCCAGCAGCCCAACAGGGTGGTACGAGCAGTACTTC
- | TRBJ2-7 | TRBV7-8 | - | CASSLEATSFSYEQYF | TGTGCCAGCAGCTTAGAAGCGACATCCTTCTCCTACGAGCAGTACTTC
- | TRBJ1-6 | TRBV21-1 | - | CASSNRLILSPLHF | TGTGCCAGCAGCAATCGACTTATCCTCTCACCCCTCCACTTT
- | TRBJ1-3 | TRBV5-1 | - | CASSLGSGMYSGNTIYF | TGCGCCAGCAGCTTGGGATCAGGGATGTACTCTGGAAACACCATATATTTT
- | TRBJ2-1 | TRBV6-5 | - | CASSYSSASLGNEQFF | TGTGCCAGCAGTTACTCGAGCGCTAGTCTTGGTAATGAGCAGTTCTTC
- | TRBJ2-2 | TRBV5-4 | - | CASSSHVAANTGELFF | TGTGCCAGCAGCTCGCACGTAGCGGCGAACACCGGGGAGCTGTTTTTT
- | TRBJ2-1 | TRBV4-3 | - | CASSQEGRGSDNEQFF | TGCGCCAGCAGCCAAGAGGGTCGAGGTTCGGACAATGAGCAGTTCTTC
- | TRBJ1-6 | TRBV5-1 | - | CASSMGTGYNSPLHF | TGCGCCAGCAGCATGGGAACAGGGTATAATTCACCCCTCCACTTT
TRBD1 | TRBJ1-5 | TRBV5-5 | once | CASSRQWDSYNQPQHF | TGTGCCAGCAGCCGACAGTGGGACAGCTACAATCAGCCCCAGCATTTT
TRBD1 | TRBJ1-1 | TRBV7-2 | - | CASSATGRDTEAFF | TGTGCCAGCAGCGCGACAGGGAGAGACACTGAAGCTTTCTTT
- | TRBJ2-5 | TRBV5-1 | - | CASSLRGYQETQYF | TGCGCCAGCAGCTTGCGGGGGTACCAAGAGACCCAGTACTTC
- | TRBJ1-1 | TRBV27 | - | CASPTRINTEAFF | TGTGCCAGCCCTACTAGGATTAACACTGAAGCTTTCTTT
TRBD2 | TRBJ2-5 | TRBV30 | - | CAWSSRLAGIRRQETQYF | TGTGCCTGGAGTAGTAGACTAGCGGGGATCCGAAGACAAGAGACCCAGTACTTC